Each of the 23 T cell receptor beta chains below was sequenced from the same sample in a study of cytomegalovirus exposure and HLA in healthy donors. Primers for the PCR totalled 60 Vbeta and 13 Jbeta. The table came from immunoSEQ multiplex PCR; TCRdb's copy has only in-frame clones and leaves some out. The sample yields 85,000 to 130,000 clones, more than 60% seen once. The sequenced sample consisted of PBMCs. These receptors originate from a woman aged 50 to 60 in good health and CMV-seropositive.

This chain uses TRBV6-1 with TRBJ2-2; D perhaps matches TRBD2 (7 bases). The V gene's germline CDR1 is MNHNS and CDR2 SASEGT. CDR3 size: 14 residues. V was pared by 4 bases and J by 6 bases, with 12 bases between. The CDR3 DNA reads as TGTGCCAGCAGTGCGGCGGGGGCATCCGGGGAGCTGTTTTTT. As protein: CASSAAGASGELFF.

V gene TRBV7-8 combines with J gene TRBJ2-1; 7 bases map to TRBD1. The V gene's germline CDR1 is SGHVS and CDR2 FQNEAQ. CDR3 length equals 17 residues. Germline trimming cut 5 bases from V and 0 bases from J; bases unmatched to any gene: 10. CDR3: CASSAQGRGSSYNEQFF. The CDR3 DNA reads TGTGCCAGCAGCGCACAGGGGAGAGGAAGCTCCTACAATGAGCAGTTCTTC.

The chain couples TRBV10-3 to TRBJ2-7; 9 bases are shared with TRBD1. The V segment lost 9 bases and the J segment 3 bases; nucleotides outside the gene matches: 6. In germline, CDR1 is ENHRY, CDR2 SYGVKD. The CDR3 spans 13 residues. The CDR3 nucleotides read TGTGCCATAGCACCGGGACAGGGCTACGAGCAGTACTTC. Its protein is CAIAPGQGYEQYF.

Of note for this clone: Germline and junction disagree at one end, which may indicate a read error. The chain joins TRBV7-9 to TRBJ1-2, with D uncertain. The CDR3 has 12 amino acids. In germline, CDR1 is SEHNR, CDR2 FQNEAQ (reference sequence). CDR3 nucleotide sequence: TGTTCCAGCAGCTCGACATGGGAGGGCTACACCTTC. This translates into CSSSSTWEGYTF.

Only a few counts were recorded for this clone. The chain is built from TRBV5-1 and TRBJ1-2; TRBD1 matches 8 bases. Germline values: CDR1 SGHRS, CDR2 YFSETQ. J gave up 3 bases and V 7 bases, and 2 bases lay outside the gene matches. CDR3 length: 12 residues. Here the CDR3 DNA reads TGCGCCAGCTCACAGGGGGACTATGGCTACACCTTC. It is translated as CASSQGDYGYTF.

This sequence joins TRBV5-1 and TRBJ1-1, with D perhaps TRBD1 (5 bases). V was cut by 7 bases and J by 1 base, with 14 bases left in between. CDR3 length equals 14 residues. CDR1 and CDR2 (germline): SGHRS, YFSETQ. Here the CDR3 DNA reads TGCGCCAGCGAACTAGGGGACTGGAACACTGAAGCTTTCTTT. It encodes CASELGDWNTEAFF.

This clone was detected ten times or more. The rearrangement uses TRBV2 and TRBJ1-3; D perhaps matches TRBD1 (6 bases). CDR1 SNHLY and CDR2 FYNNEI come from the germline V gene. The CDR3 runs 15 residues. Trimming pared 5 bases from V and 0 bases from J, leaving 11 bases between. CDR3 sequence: CASSSDRTSGNTIYF. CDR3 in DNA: TGTGCCAGCAGTAGCGACAGGACCTCTGGAAACACCATATATTTT.

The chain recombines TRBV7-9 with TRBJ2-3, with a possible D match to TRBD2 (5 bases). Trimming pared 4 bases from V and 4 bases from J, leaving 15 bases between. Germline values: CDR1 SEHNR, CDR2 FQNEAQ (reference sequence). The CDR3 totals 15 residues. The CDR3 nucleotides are TGTGCCAGCAGCTCCCGGTCGGGAAGCGCAGATACGCAGTATTTT. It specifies CASSSRSGSADTQYF.

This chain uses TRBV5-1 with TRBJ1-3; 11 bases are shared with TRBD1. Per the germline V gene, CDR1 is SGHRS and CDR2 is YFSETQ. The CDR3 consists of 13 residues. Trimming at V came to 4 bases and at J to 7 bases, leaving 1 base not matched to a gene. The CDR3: CASSRDRGNTIYF. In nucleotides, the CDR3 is TGCGCCAGCAGCCGGGACAGGGGGAACACCATATATTTT.

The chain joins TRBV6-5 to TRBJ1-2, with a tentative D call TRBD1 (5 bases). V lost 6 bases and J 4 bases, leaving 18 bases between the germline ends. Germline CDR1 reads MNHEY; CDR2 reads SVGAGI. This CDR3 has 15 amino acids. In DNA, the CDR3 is TGTGCCAGCAGCAGGGAAGCCCTCTCACCCTATGGCTACACCTTC. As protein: CASSREALSPYGYTF.

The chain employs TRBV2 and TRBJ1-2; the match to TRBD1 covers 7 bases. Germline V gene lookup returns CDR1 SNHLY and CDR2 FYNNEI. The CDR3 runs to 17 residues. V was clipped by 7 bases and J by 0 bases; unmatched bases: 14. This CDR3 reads CASNEASGGSPNYGYTF. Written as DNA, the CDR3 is TGTGCCAGCAACGAGGCGTCAGGGGGGAGCCCTAACTATGGCTACACCTTC.

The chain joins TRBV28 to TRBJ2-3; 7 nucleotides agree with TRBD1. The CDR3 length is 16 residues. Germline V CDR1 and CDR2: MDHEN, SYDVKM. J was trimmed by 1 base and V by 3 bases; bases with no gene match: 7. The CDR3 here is CASSFDEGAGTDTQYF. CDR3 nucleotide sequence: TGTGCCAGCAGTTTTGATGAGGGGGCCGGCACAGATACGCAGTATTTT.

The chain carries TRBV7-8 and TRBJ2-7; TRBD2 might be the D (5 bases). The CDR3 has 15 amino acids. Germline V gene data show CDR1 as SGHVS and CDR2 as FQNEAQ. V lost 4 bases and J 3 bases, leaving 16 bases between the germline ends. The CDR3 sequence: CASSWLEGTGYEQYF. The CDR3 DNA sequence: TGTGCCAGCAGCTGGTTAGAGGGCACTGGCTACGAGCAGTACTTC. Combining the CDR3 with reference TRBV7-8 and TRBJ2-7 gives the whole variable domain GAGVSQSPRYKVAKRGQDVALRCDPISGHVSLFWYQQALGQGPEFLTYFQNEAQLDKSGLPSDRFFAERPEGSVSTLKIQRTQQEDSAVYLCASSWLEGTGYEQYFGPGTRLTVT.

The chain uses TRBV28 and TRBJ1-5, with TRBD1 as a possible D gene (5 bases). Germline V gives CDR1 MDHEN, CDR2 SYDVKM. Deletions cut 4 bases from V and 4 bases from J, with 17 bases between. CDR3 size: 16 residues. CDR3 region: CASSSTDNILNQPQHF. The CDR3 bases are TGTGCCAGCAGTTCTACGGACAATATATTGAATCAGCCCCAGCATTTT.

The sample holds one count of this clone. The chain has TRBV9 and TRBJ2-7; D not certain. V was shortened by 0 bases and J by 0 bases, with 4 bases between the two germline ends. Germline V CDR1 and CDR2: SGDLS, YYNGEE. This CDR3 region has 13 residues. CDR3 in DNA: TGTGCCAGCAGCGTAGGGCCCTCCTACGAGCAGTACTTC. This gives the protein CASSVGPSYEQYF.

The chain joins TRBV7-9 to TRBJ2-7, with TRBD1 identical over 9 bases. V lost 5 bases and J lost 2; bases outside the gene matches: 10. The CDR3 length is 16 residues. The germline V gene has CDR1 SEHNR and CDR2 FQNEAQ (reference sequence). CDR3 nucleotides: TGTGCCAGCAGCACCCTCCGGGACAGGGCAACCTACGAGCAGTACTTC. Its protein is CASSTLRDRATYEQYF.

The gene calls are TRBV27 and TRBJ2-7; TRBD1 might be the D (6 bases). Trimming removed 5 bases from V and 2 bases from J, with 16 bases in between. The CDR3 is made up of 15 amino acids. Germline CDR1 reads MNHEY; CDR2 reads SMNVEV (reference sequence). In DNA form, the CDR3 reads TGTGCCAGCAGTAAACCGGGACACGAAACCTACGAGCAGTACTTC. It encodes CASSKPGHETYEQYF.

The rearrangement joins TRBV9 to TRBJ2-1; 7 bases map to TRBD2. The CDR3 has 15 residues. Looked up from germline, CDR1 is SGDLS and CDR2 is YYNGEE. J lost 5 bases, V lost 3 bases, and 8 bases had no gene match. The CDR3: CASSARPSGNNEQFF. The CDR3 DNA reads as TGTGCCAGCAGCGCGAGGCCTAGCGGTAACAATGAGCAGTTCTTC.

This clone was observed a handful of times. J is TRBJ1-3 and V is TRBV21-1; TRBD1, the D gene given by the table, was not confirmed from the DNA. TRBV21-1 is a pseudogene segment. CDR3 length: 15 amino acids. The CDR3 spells CASSKGQGKGNTIYF. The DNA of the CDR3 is TGTGCCAGCAGCAAAGGGCAGGGGAAGGGAAACACCATATATTTT.

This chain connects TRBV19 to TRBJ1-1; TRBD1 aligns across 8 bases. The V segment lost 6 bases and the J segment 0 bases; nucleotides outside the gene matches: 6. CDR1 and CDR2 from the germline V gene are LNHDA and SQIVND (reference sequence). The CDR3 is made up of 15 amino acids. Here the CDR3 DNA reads TGTGCCAGTAGGCAGGGGGCCCTTCTGAACACTGAAGCTTTCTTT. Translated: CASRQGALLNTEAFF.

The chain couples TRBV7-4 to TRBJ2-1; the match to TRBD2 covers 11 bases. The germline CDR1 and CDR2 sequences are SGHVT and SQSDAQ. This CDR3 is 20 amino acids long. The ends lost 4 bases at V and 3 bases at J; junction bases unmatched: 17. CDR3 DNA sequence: TGTGCCAGCAGCTATAACCTACAGGACCCGACTAGCGGGATCTACAATGAGCAGTTCTTC. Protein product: CASSYNLQDPTSGIYNEQFF.

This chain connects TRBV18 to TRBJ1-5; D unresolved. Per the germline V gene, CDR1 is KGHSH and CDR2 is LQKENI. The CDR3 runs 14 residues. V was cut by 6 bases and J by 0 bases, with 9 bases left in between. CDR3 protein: CASSPGSSNQPQHF. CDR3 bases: TGTGCCAGCTCCCCGGGGAGTAGCAATCAGCCCCAGCATTTT.

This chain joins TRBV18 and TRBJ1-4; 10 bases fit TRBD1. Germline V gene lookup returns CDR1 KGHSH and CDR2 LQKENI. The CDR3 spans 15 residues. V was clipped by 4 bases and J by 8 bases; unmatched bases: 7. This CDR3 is CASSLRDRGSEKLFF. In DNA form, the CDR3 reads TGTGCCAGCTCACTCCGGGACAGGGGCAGCGAAAAACTGTTTTTT. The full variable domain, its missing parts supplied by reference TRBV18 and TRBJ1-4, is NAGVMQNPRHLVRRRGQEARLRCSPMKGHSHVYWYRQLPEEGLKFMVYLQKENIIDESGMPKERFSAEFPKEGPSILRIQQVVRGDSAAYFCASSLRDRGSEKLFFGSGTQLSVL.